This T cell receptor (beta chain) was profiled in a study of cytomegalovirus exposure and HLA in healthy donors. Study conclusions and caveats: There were three CMV-associated chains whose specificity for CMV antigens was confirmed in vitro. A further, later analysis showed that HLA-associated TCR beta chains (compared with equally common others) were more clonally expanded. Data from an earlier analysis indicated that most TCR beta V segments were productive either about 87% or about 30% of the time.

The CDR3 totals 11 residues. Trimming shortened V by 6 bases and J by 7 bases, and 10 bases separated the two germline ends. CDR1 DFQATT and CDR2 SNEGSKA come from the germline V gene (reference sequence). For this clone: Its antigen remains unknown.

PCR used 60 Vbeta primers and 13 Jbeta primers. Clones were read by immunoSEQ multiplex PCR, and TCRdb kept only the in-frame ones, dropping some. The profile shows 150,000 to 200,000 clones, roughly 79% of them singletons. This clonotype was sampled from a woman in her thirties or forties in good health and CMV-seronegative. Specimen: PBMCs. The chain joins TRBV20-1 to TRBJ2-1, with a tentative D call TRBD2 (5 bases). The CDR3 DNA is TGCAGTGCCGCCGGAGGAAATGAGCAGTTCTTC. This codes for CSAAGGNEQFF.